These T cell receptor beta chains were read from a single sample in a study of patients and donors after allogeneic stem cell transplantation. TCRdb passed the RT-PCR reads through MiXCR, listing each CDR3 protein once. This sample has about a million distinct CDR3 sequences, with approximately 18% found just once. The sequencing input was blood, either unsorted or a sorted T cell fraction (not recorded which). The receptors derive from a human donor who was either an allogeneic HSCT recipient or a stem cell or donor lymphocyte infusion donor (not recorded which). It is not recorded whose cells these are; they may come from a transplant donor. Each CDR3 is given with its conserved first and last residue. D genes are given only for firm matches. The size field is filled for only some rows; it gives once, few, many or a size class.

abundance	d_gene	v_gene	j_gene	CDR3nt	CDR3aa
few	-	TRBV6-4	TRBJ2-2	TGTGCCAGCAGTTGGGGCGGGAACACCGGGGAGCTGTTTTTT	CASSWGGNTGELFF
-	-	TRBV11-2	TRBJ1-2	TGTGCCAGCAGCATCAGCGGGGGGATTTATGGCTACACCTTC	CASSISGGIYGYTF
-	-	TRBV5-5	TRBJ2-4	TGTGCCAGCAGCTTGGGACCAGGACTAATAGTCAAAAACATTCAGTACTTC	CASSLGPGLIVKNIQYF
-	-	TRBV12-3/TRBV12-4	TRBJ1-1	TGTGCCAGCAGTTCCCCCGCTGAAGCTTTCTTT	CASSSPAEAFF
few	-	TRBV7-2	TRBJ1-6	TGTGCCAGCAGGGCAGACAGCGGGAGGTCACCCCTCCACTTT	CASRADSGRSPLHF
many	TRBD1	TRBV12-3/TRBV12-4	TRBJ2-3	TGTGCCAGCAGTATACAGGGGGGCTACACAGATACGCAGTATTTT	CASSIQGGYTDTQYF
-	-	TRBV5-6	TRBJ1-5	TGTGCCAGCAGCTTGGCCAAGGGCTCCGATCAGCCCCAGCATTTT	CASSLAKGSDQPQHF
few	-	TRBV5-1	TRBJ2-5	TGCGCCAGCAGCTTGTGGTTGAGCGATCAAGAGACCCAGTACTTC	CASSLWLSDQETQYF
few	TRBD1	TRBV5-1	TRBJ1-2	TGCGCCAGCAGCCTAACCAGACAGGGGCCGGACAATAACTATGGCTACACCTTC	CASSLTRQGPDNNYGYTF
-	-	TRBV6-1	TRBJ1-1	TGTGCCAGCACGAGAGGGTCGTACACTGAAGCTTTCTTT	CASTRGSYTEAFF
-	-	TRBV15	TRBJ2-5	TGTGCCACCGGGGGGGGGCATTTGGAGACCCAGTACTTC	CATGGGHLETQYF
-	-	TRBV6-2/TRBV6-3	TRBJ2-3	TGTGCCAGCAGGGGTGGCGGGGATAGGAGTGGTACGCAGTATTTT	CASRGGGDRSGTQYF
-	-	TRBV18	TRBJ1-1	TGTGCCAGCTCACGAACTCTAGAGGTATTGACTGAAGCTTTCTTT	CASSRTLEVLTEAFF
-	-	TRBV12-3/TRBV12-4	TRBJ2-1	TGTGCCAGCAATCAAGACAGGTCCTACAATGAGCAGTTCTTC	CASNQDRSYNEQFF
-	-	TRBV29-1	TRBJ1-2	TGCAGCGCCGGGACAAGTACGGATGGCTACACCTTC	CSAGTSTDGYTF
many	-	TRBV27	TRBJ1-2	TGTGCCAGCAGTTTATTCCCAAACTATGGCTACACCTTC	CASSLFPNYGYTF
-	-	TRBV5-1	TRBJ2-2	TGCGCCAGCAGCTTGTCTGCCAGGGACGCCGGGGAGCTGTTTTTT	CASSLSARDAGELFF
few	-	TRBV19	TRBJ1-5	TGTGCCACTTCAGGTTGGAGCAATCAGCCCCAGCATTTT	CATSGWSNQPQHF
-	-	TRBV20-1	TRBJ2-5	TGCAGTGCCAAGAGACGGCGGAATACTTACCAAGAGACCCAGTACTTC	CSAKRRRNTYQETQYF
once	-	TRBV5-1	TRBJ2-2	TGCGCCAGCAGCTTCCCAGGGGACACCGGGGAGCTGTTTTTT	CASSFPGDTGELFF
many	TRBD2	TRBV12-3/TRBV12-4	TRBJ2-3	TGTGCCAGCAGTTTAACTACTCCTAGCGGGGGTAGCACAGATACGCAGTATTTT	CASSLTTPSGGSTDTQYF
few	TRBD1	TRBV4-1	TRBJ2-5	TGCGCCAGCAGCCAACTCGGGACAGCCGGGGTGGCCCAGTACTTC	CASSQLGTAGVAQYF
few	-	TRBV30	TRBJ2-7	TGTGCCTGGAGCACCACAGGGAGGGAGCAGTACTTC	CAWSTTGREQYF
-	TRBD1	TRBV9	TRBJ1-2	TGTGCCAGCAGCGTGAGGACAGGGGGCGCGAGCGGCTACACCTTC	CASSVRTGGASGYTF
few	TRBD2	TRBV12-3/TRBV12-4	TRBJ2-7	TGTGCCAGCAGCCGTACTGCGGGACTACCAACCTACGAGCAGTACTTC	CASSRTAGLPTYEQYF
many	-	TRBV12-3/TRBV12-4	TRBJ2-1	TGTGCCAGCAGTTTGGGAACTAATGAGCAGTTCTTC	CASSLGTNEQFF
-	TRBD1	TRBV18	TRBJ2-7	TGTGCCAGCTCACCACGAACAGGGGGTCGGTTGATCTACGAGCAGTACTTC	CASSPRTGGRLIYEQYF
-	-	TRBV6-5	TRBJ2-5	TGTGCCAGCAGTTACTCTTGGGGGACACCTATCCAAGAGACCCAGTACTTC	CASSYSWGTPIQETQYF
many	-	TRBV10-3	TRBJ2-7	TGTGCCATCAGTGAGGGGAGCGACGAGCAGTACTTC	CAISEGSDEQYF
few	-	TRBV28	TRBJ2-2	TGTGCCAGCATACAGGGATTTTCGGACACCGGGGAGCTGTTTTTT	CASIQGFSDTGELFF
few	TRBD1	TRBV6-2/TRBV6-3	TRBJ2-7	TGTGCCAGCAGTAACAGGGGCATGATCGACGAGCAGTACTTC	CASSNRGMIDEQYF
-	TRBD1	TRBV5-6	TRBJ1-5	TGTGCCAGCAGCACGATGACAGGGTCTGTCAATCAGCCCCAGCATTTT	CASSTMTGSVNQPQHF
-	TRBD2	TRBV12-3/TRBV12-4	TRBJ2-1	TGTGCCAGCAGTTTTAGCGGGGAAAACAATGAGCAGTTCTTC	CASSFSGENNEQFF
-	-	TRBV5-6	TRBJ2-7	TGTGCCAGCAGCTTGGCTGCCTCCGAGCAGTACTTC	CASSLAASEQYF
-	-	TRBV19	TRBJ2-1	TGTGCCAGCCAAATTGATTTATCCTCCTACAATGAGCAGTTCTTC	CASQIDLSSYNEQFF
few	-	TRBV18	TRBJ2-4	TGTGCCAGCTCAGCTACGGAAAACATTCAGTACTTC	CASSATENIQYF
few	-	TRBV21-1	TRBJ2-3	TGTGCCAGCAGCCCGCGGACTAGCGGGAGAAGCACAGATACGCAGTATTTT	CASSPRTSGRSTDTQYF
few	-	TRBV19	TRBJ2-7	TGTGCCAGTACCTCCAATGCCTACGAGCAGTACTTC	CASTSNAYEQYF
-	-	TRBV6-1	TRBJ2-7	TGTGCCAGCACCCCACTGGCGTACTCCTACGAGCAGTACTTC	CASTPLAYSYEQYF
-	-	TRBV6-5	TRBJ2-1	TGTGCCAGCAGTTACGGTGGCGGAGACAGCAATGAGCAGTTCTTC	CASSYGGGDSNEQFF
few	-	TRBV9	TRBJ2-2	TGTGCCAGCAGCGCCAGTTCACAGGACACCGGGGAGCTGTTTTTT	CASSASSQDTGELFF
few	TRBD1	TRBV29-1	TRBJ1-2	TGCAGCGGGCGAACAGGGGTTGGCTACACCTTC	CSGRTGVGYTF
-	-	TRBV19	TRBJ2-7	TGTGCCAGTAGACCGCAGACGTCTACCTACGAGCAGTACTTC	CASRPQTSTYEQYF
-	TRBD2	TRBV28	TRBJ2-1	TGTGCCAGCAGCCCTACTAGCGGGAGGACCTACAATGAGCAGTTCTTC	CASSPTSGRTYNEQFF
few	-	TRBV15	TRBJ1-1	TGTGCCACCAGCAGTTCAGGTACTGAAGCTTTCTTT	CATSSSGTEAFF
few	-	TRBV11-2	TRBJ2-1	TGTGCCAGCAGCTTAGCCTCTAGCTACGAGCAGTTCTTC	CASSLASSYEQFF
few	-	TRBV20-1	TRBJ2-7	TGCAGTGCCCCGACACGGAGCTCCTACGAGCAGTACTTC	CSAPTRSSYEQYF
few	-	TRBV20-1	TRBJ2-1	TGCAGTGCTAGAGTCCCCAGCTCCCCCTACAATGAGCAGTTCTTC	CSARVPSSPYNEQFF